This T cell receptor (beta chain) was profiled in a study of T cell responses to AZD1222 COVID-19 vaccine. General observations from the study: Only 6 or 7 people who got AZD1222 tested seropositive at baseline. CD4 TCRs linked to vaccination spanned spike, dominating at 160-218 and 743-854. Donors in the cohort were predominantly white British and more often female, and clonal diversity was possibly underestimated.

TCRdb's table, derived via immunoSEQ multiplex PCR, lists solely in-frame clones and lacks some. Among about 140,000 clones listed, around 91% were seen once. With respect to this clone: What it binds is unknown.

Second-dose recipients at about 4 or about 12 weeks were treated as one pooled group. The germline gives CDR1 SEHNR, CDR2 FQNEAQ (reference sequence). Trimming cost V 5 bases and J 8 bases, with 18 bases left between them. The CDR3 totals 14 residues. The sequences come from peripheral blood, collected 28 days after the second AZD1222 dose. The source of this sequence is an adult who received the AZD1222 COVID-19 vaccine. V usage is TRBV7-9 and J usage is TRBJ1-2; no reliable D call. The DNA for the CDR3 is TGTGCCAGCAGCGAACCAACTTTTTATCGCGGCTACACCTTC. Amino acids: CASSEPTFYRGYTF.